Listed below are T cell receptor beta chains from one sample, sequenced in a study of blood T cell repertoires in COVID-19. The protocol was immunoSEQ multiplex PCR, while the TCRdb copy is restricted to in-frame clones and leaves out a portion. This table has about 300,000 clones, around 85% appearing once. Sequencing used PBMCs or T cells enriched from blood (not recorded which). The receptor source for this set is a woman aged 25 to 39 who had been exposed to COVID-19. CDR3s include the opening cysteine and the closing phenylalanine or tryptophan. The order of the fields is D gene, V gene, J gene, clone size, CDR3 DNA, CDR3 protein. D genes are given only for firm matches. Rows give clone size only sometimes, using once, few, many, or a class for an expanded clone.

D: TRBD1
V: TRBV7-3
J: TRBJ1-1
size: .
DNA: TGTGCCAGCAGCAAACAGACAGGGTATAACACTGAAGCTTTCTTT
CDR3: CASSKQTGYNTEAFF

D: TRBD1
V: TRBV28
J: TRBJ1-2
size: .
DNA: TGTGCCAGCACCACAGGGGGCGCGTGGTACACCTTC
CDR3: CASTTGGAWYTF

D: TRBD1
V: TRBV5-6
J: TRBJ1-1
size: .
DNA: TGTGCCAGCAGCAGAAGGACAGGGCGAATGGGGAACACTGAAGCTTTCTTT
CDR3: CASSRRTGRMGNTEAFF

D: TRBD2
V: TRBV6-2/TRBV6-3
J: TRBJ2-7
size: .
DNA: TGTGCCAGCAGCCGACTAGCGGGGAGCTACGAGCAGTACTTC
CDR3: CASSRLAGSYEQYF

D: TRBD2
V: TRBV5-1
J: TRBJ2-2
size: .
DNA: TGCGCCAGCAGCTTACGACTAGCGGGAGGTCCTGGGGAGCTGTTTTTT
CDR3: CASSLRLAGGPGELFF

D: TRBD2
V: TRBV5-5
J: TRBJ2-3
size: few
DNA: TGTGCCAGCAGCTGGAGGGTGCTAGCGGGAGGCGGCACAGATACGCAGTATTTT
CDR3: CASSWRVLAGGGTDTQYF

D: .
V: TRBV27
J: TRBJ1-6
size: few
DNA: TGTGCCAGCAGGTCTATAGGGGCAGAAAATTCACCCCTCCACTTT
CDR3: CASRSIGAENSPLHF

D: TRBD1
V: TRBV5-1
J: TRBJ2-7
size: .
DNA: TGCGCCAGCAGCCAGGAGACAGGGAGCCCCTACGAGCAGTACTTC
CDR3: CASSQETGSPYEQYF

D: .
V: TRBV28
J: TRBJ1-2
size: few
DNA: TGTGCCAGCAGTTTGGGTCCCTTTCCGAGGTATGGCTACACCTTC
CDR3: CASSLGPFPRYGYTF

D: TRBD2
V: TRBV4-1
J: TRBJ2-7
size: once
DNA: TGCGCCAGCAGCCAAGATTCCAGCGGGAGCCCCCTCTCCTACGAGCAGTACTTC
CDR3: CASSQDSSGSPLSYEQYF

D: .
V: TRBV5-1
J: TRBJ2-5
size: .
DNA: TGCGCCAGCAGGGATGCAGCGGGCGGGACCCAGTACTTC
CDR3: CASRDAAGGTQYF

D: .
V: TRBV10-1
J: TRBJ2-4
size: .
DNA: TGCGCCAGCAGTGAGTCGCAGGGAGCCAAAAACATTCAGTACTTC
CDR3: CASSESQGAKNIQYF

D: .
V: TRBV11-2
J: TRBJ1-4
size: .
DNA: TGTGCCAGCAGCTTAAGCTTAGTGCCTCGTGGTGAAAAACTGTTTTTT
CDR3: CASSLSLVPRGEKLFF

D: TRBD1
V: TRBV4-1
J: TRBJ1-2
size: .
DNA: TGCGCCAGCAGCCAAGATGGACAGGGGGCCCCACATGGCTACACCTTC
CDR3: CASSQDGQGAPHGYTF

D: TRBD2
V: TRBV2
J: TRBJ2-1
size: .
DNA: TGTGCCAGCAGTCCACCGGGACTAGCGGGAATTGAGCAGTTCTTC
CDR3: CASSPPGLAGIEQFF

D: .
V: TRBV28
J: TRBJ2-7
size: .
DNA: TGTGCCACCCTAAACACGGGTCCTCTCTACGAGCAGTACTTC
CDR3: CATLNTGPLYEQYF

D: .
V: TRBV28
J: TRBJ1-1
size: .
DNA: TGTGCCAGCACTGAAAGACCAGGGGCCACTGAAGCTTTCTTT
CDR3: CASTERPGATEAFF

D: .
V: TRBV19
J: TRBJ1-5
size: .
DNA: TGTGCCAGTACCGAGTCAATTGGCAATCAGCCCCAGCATTTT
CDR3: CASTESIGNQPQHF

D: .
V: TRBV18
J: TRBJ2-1
size: .
DNA: TGTGCCAGCTCACTCGGGACATCCTACAATGAGCAGTTCTTC
CDR3: CASSLGTSYNEQFF

D: TRBD2
V: TRBV6-5
J: TRBJ2-7
size: .
DNA: TGTGCCAGCAGCCTGGGAGGGACCTACGAGCAGTACTTC
CDR3: CASSLGGTYEQYF

D: TRBD1
V: TRBV4-1
J: TRBJ1-2
size: .
DNA: TGCGCCAGCAGCCAAGGACGACAGGGACACATGGATGGCTACACCTTC
CDR3: CASSQGRQGHMDGYTF

D: .
V: TRBV30
J: TRBJ1-5
size: .
DNA: TGTGCCTGGAGCGCCCGTCAGAGGGGGTCTGGGCATCAGCCCCAGCATTTT
CDR3: CAWSARQRGSGHQPQHF

D: TRBD1
V: TRBV6-5
J: TRBJ2-2
size: .
DNA: TGTGCCAGCAGGACAGGGGAGAACACCGGGGAGCTGTTTTTT
CDR3: CASRTGENTGELFF

D: .
V: TRBV7-2
J: TRBJ1-5
size: once
DNA: TGTGCCAGCAGCCAGGGCAGTTATCAGCCCCAGCATTTT
CDR3: CASSQGSYQPQHF

D: .
V: TRBV7-8
J: TRBJ2-5
size: .
DNA: TGTGCCAGCAGCTTACTCGGCAGGGGAAACCAAGAGACCCAGTACTTC
CDR3: CASSLLGRGNQETQYF

D: .
V: TRBV30
J: TRBJ1-2
size: .
DNA: TGTGCCTGGAGTGAATATCGTGGCTACACCTTC
CDR3: CAWSEYRGYTF

D: .
V: TRBV5-1
J: TRBJ1-2
size: .
DNA: TGCGCCAGCAGCCCGGGACACCTATTCTATGGCTACACCTTC
CDR3: CASSPGHLFYGYTF

D: .
V: TRBV21-1
J: TRBJ1-1
size: .
DNA: TGTGCCAGCGAAGACAGTACTGAAGCTTTCTTT
CDR3: CASEDSTEAFF

D: .
V: TRBV11-2
J: TRBJ1-2
size: .
DNA: TGTGCCAGCAGCTTAGTGGCAGGGAACTATGGCTACACCTTC
CDR3: CASSLVAGNYGYTF

D: .
V: TRBV6-5
J: TRBJ1-2
size: .
DNA: TGTGCCAGCCGGACGATGGGCAGGGATAGCTATGGCTACACCTTC
CDR3: CASRTMGRDSYGYTF

D: .
V: TRBV24-1
J: TRBJ1-2
size: .
DNA: TGTGCCACCAGTGATCCTGGAGGGCTCGGCGGCTATGGCTACACCTTC
CDR3: CATSDPGGLGGYGYTF

D: TRBD1
V: TRBV6-1
J: TRBJ1-1
size: .
DNA: TGTGCCAGCAGTGAATCCCTGGGACAGGGATGGACTGAAGCTTTCTTT
CDR3: CASSESLGQGWTEAFF

D: .
V: TRBV11-3
J: TRBJ2-1
size: .
DNA: TGTGCCAGCAGCTTAGGACAGCCCTCCTACAATGAGCAGTTCTTC
CDR3: CASSLGQPSYNEQFF

D: .
V: TRBV7-3
J: TRBJ2-7
size: .
DNA: TGTGCCAGCAGCTTAGCTAGCGATTACGAGCAGTACTTC
CDR3: CASSLASDYEQYF

D: .
V: TRBV28
J: TRBJ1-6
size: .
DNA: TGTGCCACCATGAGTTTCAATTCACCCCTCCACTTT
CDR3: CATMSFNSPLHF

D: TRBD1
V: TRBV2
J: TRBJ1-5
size: once
DNA: TGTGCCAGCAGTTACGACAGGGGGAGTGAGCCCCAGCATTTT
CDR3: CASSYDRGSEPQHF

D: TRBD1
V: TRBV7-2
J: TRBJ2-4
size: .
DNA: TGTGCCAGCAGCTCAGGACAGGGTAAAGAAAACATTCAGTACTTC
CDR3: CASSSGQGKENIQYF

D: TRBD1
V: TRBV10-3
J: TRBJ2-7
size: .
DNA: TGTGCCATCACCGGAACCAACCCGGACAGGGGAGGCGAGCAGTACTTC
CDR3: CAITGTNPDRGGEQYF

D: .
V: TRBV28
J: TRBJ1-2
size: .
DNA: TGTGCCAGCAGTCCAGATCGAAACTATGGCTACACCTTC
CDR3: CASSPDRNYGYTF

D: .
V: TRBV7-2
J: TRBJ2-5
size: .
DNA: TGTGCCAGCAGCTTAGCGGGCCCCCCGTACCAAGAGACCCAGTACTTC
CDR3: CASSLAGPPYQETQYF

D: TRBD1
V: TRBV28
J: TRBJ1-6
size: .
DNA: TGTGCCAGCAGTGCCGGGACAGGGGGCGGTTTAGTCTCACCCCTCCACTTT
CDR3: CASSAGTGGGLVSPLHF

D: .
V: TRBV9
J: TRBJ2-2
size: .
DNA: TGTGCCAGCAGCGTAGTCCCAGGGACCGGGGAGCTGTTTTTT
CDR3: CASSVVPGTGELFF

D: .
V: TRBV2
J: TRBJ1-2
size: .
DNA: TGTGCCAGTGGGGAGCTCTATGGCTACACCTTC
CDR3: CASGELYGYTF

D: TRBD2
V: TRBV28
J: TRBJ2-1
size: .
DNA: TGTGCCAGCAGCCTCCTAGCGGGAGTCAATGAGCAGTTCTTC
CDR3: CASSLLAGVNEQFF

D: .
V: TRBV7-2
J: TRBJ2-2
size: .
DNA: TGTGCCAGCAGCCCACACGGGAGATCGAACACCGGGGAGCTGTTTTTT
CDR3: CASSPHGRSNTGELFF

D: TRBD1
V: TRBV20-1
J: TRBJ2-5
size: .
DNA: TGCAGTGCTAGTTTACCCGGGACAGGGGAGACCCAGTACTTC
CDR3: CSASLPGTGETQYF

D: TRBD1
V: TRBV19
J: TRBJ2-2
size: .
DNA: TGTGCCAGTAGTCCCGGGACAGGAAGGTTTACGAACACCGGGGAGCTGTTTTTT
CDR3: CASSPGTGRFTNTGELFF

D: .
V: TRBV30
J: TRBJ2-7
size: .
DNA: TGTGCCCACACGGGTTTATCCCACGAGCAGTACTTC
CDR3: CAHTGLSHEQYF

D: .
V: TRBV4-1
J: TRBJ1-1
size: .
DNA: TGCGCCAGCAGCCAAGTCCCAGGGGACGGCACTGAAGCTTTCTTT
CDR3: CASSQVPGDGTEAFF

D: TRBD2
V: TRBV19
J: TRBJ2-1
size: .
DNA: TGTGCCAGTATCCGCGGGGGGGGCTACAATGAGCAGTTCTTC
CDR3: CASIRGGGYNEQFF